This entry concerns a single TCR beta chain. Its specificity is not known. The V gene's germline CDR1 is LNHDA and CDR2 SQIVND (reference sequence). J gave up 3 bases and V 3 bases, and 16 bases lay outside the gene matches. The CDR3 consists of 18 residues. The data are from a study of shared clonotypes between healthy human individuals. At the level of the study: The composition of the donors was a couple of women and a few men aged 18 to 49. Study conclusions and caveats: A generally larger estimated richness was seen in naive subsets than in memory subsets. Few donors limited the genetic and exposure-history diversity represented.

CD45RO-negative, CCR7-positively selected cells formed the naive CD8 fraction, excluding terminally differentiated effector memory CD45RA+ cells. The authors ran the assay at deep level. TCRdb's table, derived via immunoSEQ multiplex PCR, lists solely in-frame clones and lacks some. The repertoire holds some 800,000 clones, with approximately 92% as singletons. The sequenced material came from naive CD8+ T cells sorted from blood. The sequence was collected from a man in his thirties or forties in good health. V is TRBV19 and J is TRBJ2-5, with 7 bases aligning to TRBD2. The CDR3 protein is CASSIVLAGPGGKETQYF. CDR3 DNA sequence: TGTGCCAGTAGTATCGTATTAGCGGGCCCTGGCGGGAAAGAGACCCAGTACTTC.